This TCR beta chain was profiled in a study of blood T cell repertoires in COVID-19. Whole-study context: Researchers got acute and convalescent COVID-19 samples from the United States, Italy and Spain.

This CDR3 contains 14 residues. The V end was cut by 0 bases, the J end by 1 base, with 7 bases between. CDR1 and CDR2 from the germline V gene are SGHKS and YYEKEE (reference sequence). In the original analysis: Estimation of nucleated cell counts was performed using reference gene primer amplification. Here immunoSEQ multiplex PCR was the method, and the copy in TCRdb shows in-frame clones only, minus some. The V and J calls and clone size come from that table; D and trimming were worked out from the DNA. Among more than 75,000 clones listed, about 88% were seen once. The sample was peripheral blood. The J gene is TRBJ1-1, the V gene TRBV5-5, with a possible D match to TRBD1 (5 bases). The sequence came from a woman aged 80 or over with active COVID-19. CDR3 amino acids: CASSLARANTEAFF. DNA for the CDR3: TGTGCCAGCAGCTTGGCCAGGGCGAACACTGAAGCTTTCTTT.